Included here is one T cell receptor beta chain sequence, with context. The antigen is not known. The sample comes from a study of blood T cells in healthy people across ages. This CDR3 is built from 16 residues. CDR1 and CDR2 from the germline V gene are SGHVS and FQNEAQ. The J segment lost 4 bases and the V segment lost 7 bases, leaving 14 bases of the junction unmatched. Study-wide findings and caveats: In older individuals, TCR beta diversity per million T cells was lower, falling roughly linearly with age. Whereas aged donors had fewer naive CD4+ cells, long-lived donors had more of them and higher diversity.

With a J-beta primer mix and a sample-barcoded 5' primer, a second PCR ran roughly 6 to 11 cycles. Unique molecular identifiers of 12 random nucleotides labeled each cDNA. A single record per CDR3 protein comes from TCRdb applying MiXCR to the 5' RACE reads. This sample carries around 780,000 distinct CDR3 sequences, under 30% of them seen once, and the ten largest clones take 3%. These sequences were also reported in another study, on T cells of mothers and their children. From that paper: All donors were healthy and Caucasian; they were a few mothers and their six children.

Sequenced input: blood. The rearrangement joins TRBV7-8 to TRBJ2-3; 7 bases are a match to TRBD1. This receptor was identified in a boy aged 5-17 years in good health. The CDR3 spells CASNRGTDLYADTQYF. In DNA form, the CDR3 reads TGTGCCAGCAACCGTGGGACAGACTTATACGCAGATACGCAGTATTTT.